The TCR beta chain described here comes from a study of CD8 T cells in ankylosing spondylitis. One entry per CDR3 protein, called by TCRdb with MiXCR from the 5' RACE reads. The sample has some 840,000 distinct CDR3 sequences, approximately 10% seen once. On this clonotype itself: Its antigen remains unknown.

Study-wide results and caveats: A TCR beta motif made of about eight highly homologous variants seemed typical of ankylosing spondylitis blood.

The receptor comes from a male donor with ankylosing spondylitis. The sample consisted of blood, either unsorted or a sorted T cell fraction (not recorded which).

The CDR3 loop is CAIRSGSTDTQYF. CDR3 DNA: TGTGCCATTCGGTCCGGAAGCACAGATACGCAGTATTTT. The chain carries TRBV10-3 and TRBJ2-3; D is uncertain. The V gene lost 9 bases and the J gene lost 0 bases, with 10 bases spanning the gap. The CDR3 has 13 residues. The V gene's germline CDR1 is ENHRY and CDR2 SYGVKD.